The next 10 T cell receptor beta chains were all read from a single sample in a study of response to subunit inactivated influenza vaccine. MiXCR was run by TCRdb on the RT-PCR reads, yielding one entry per CDR3 protein. In the table there are 700,000 to 800,000 distinct CDR3 sequences, about 18% of which are singletons. Sequencing was performed on PBMCs from blood, taken 5 days after vaccination. These receptors were collected from a man aged 50-60 years who received an inactivated influenza vaccine.

A few counts support this clonotype. V usage is TRBV30 and J usage is TRBJ2-5, with D tentatively TRBD2 (5 bases). The CDR3 length is 13 residues. V was cut by 3 bases and J by 3 bases, with 11 bases left in between. The germline CDR1 and CDR2 sequences are GTSNPN and SVGIG (reference sequence). CDR3 residues: CAWSGVGKETQYF. CDR3 DNA sequence: TGTGCCTGGAGCGGGGTGGGAAAAGAGACCCAGTACTTC.

The sample holds a few counts of this clonotype. The chain combines TRBV3-1 with TRBJ2-1; 11 bases fit TRBD1. Trimming took 2 bases from V and 5 from J; bases not matched to a gene: 5. Germline CDR1 is LGHDT and CDR2 is YNNKEL (reference sequence). The CDR3 extends over 16 amino acids. DNA for the CDR3: TGTGCCAGCAGCCAAAACCGGGACAGGGGGGACAATGAGCAGTTCTTC. It is translated as CASSQNRDRGDNEQFF.

This clonotype was detected only a few times. As DNA, the CDR3 is TGTGCCAGCAGCGTCCTAACAGGGGCCACTTACGAGCAGTACTTC. Protein product: CASSVLTGATYEQYF. V usage is TRBV7-9 and J usage is TRBJ2-7; 7 positions match TRBD1. The J segment lost 4 bases and the V segment lost 5 bases, leaving 11 bases of the junction unmatched. The CDR3 is made up of 15 amino acids. Germline-derived CDR1 and CDR2 are SEHNR and FQNEAQ (reference sequence).

The rearrangement links TRBV20-1 to TRBJ2-3; D may match TRBD1 or TRBD2 (6 bases each). The germline gives CDR1 DFQATT, CDR2 SNEGSKA (reference sequence). Trimming cost V 5 bases and J 4 bases, with 13 bases left between them. The CDR3 totals 13 residues. The CDR3 region is CSAARGRADTQYF. The CDR3 nucleotides read TGCAGTGCTGCCCGGGGGCGCGCAGATACGCAGTATTTT.

The chain combines TRBV29-1 with TRBJ2-1, with D possibly being TRBD1 or TRBD2 (7 bases each). V dropped 4 bases and J dropped 6 bases, with 16 bases sitting between them. Per germline, CDR1 SQVTM and CDR2 ANQGSEA. The CDR3 has 14 residues. The CDR3 nucleotides read TGCAGCGTTGCAGGGGGAGGGGGATTCAATGAGCAGTTCTTC. Its translation: CSVAGGGGFNEQFF.

In its sample, this clonotype was seen many times. One end of the junction is discordant with germline, which a read error may explain. The CDR3 loop reads CASSRQGNTEAFF. In DNA, the CDR3 is TGTGCCAGCAGTAGACAGGGGAACACTGAAGCTTTCTTT. The chain couples TRBV5-1 to TRBJ1-1, with 7 bases that match TRBD1. The germline gives CDR1 SGHRS, CDR2 YFSETQ. The length of the CDR3 is 13 residues.

CDR3 protein: CASSGQDTGELFF. CDR3 bases: TGTGCCAGCAGCGGACAGGACACCGGGGAGCTGTTTTTT. V usage is TRBV12-3 or TRBV12-4 and J usage is TRBJ2-2, with 7 bases matching TRBD1. V gave up 6 bases and J gave up 3 bases; unmatched junction bases: 1. This CDR3 has 13 amino acids.

The sample holds a few counts of this clonotype. The chain uses TRBV12-3 or TRBV12-4 and TRBJ2-1, with 9 bases lining up with TRBD2. The V and J ends lost 3 bases and 2 bases, in that order; junction bases with no gene match: 5. CDR3 length: 16 amino acids. For the CDR3, the DNA is TGTGCCAGCAGTTTCTTGGCGGGAGGGCCCTACAATGAGCAGTTCTTC. It translates to CASSFLAGGPYNEQFF.

This clonotype was seen a few times. The chain employs TRBV28 and TRBJ2-5; 9 bases match TRBD2. V was clipped by 4 bases and J by 2 bases; unmatched bases: 8. The CDR3 has 16 amino acids. In germline, CDR1 is MDHEN, CDR2 SYDVKM. CDR3 DNA sequence: TGTGCCAGCAGTTCCGCGGGGGGGCCGAGGCAAGAGACCCAGTACTTC. This encodes CASSSAGGPRQETQYF.

This clonotype came up a few times. V and J are TRBV5-1 and TRBJ2-3, with D perhaps being TRBD1 or TRBD2 (5 bases each). CDR3 length: 17 residues. Germline assignment: CDR1 SGHRS and CDR2 YFSETQ. V was shortened by 3 bases and J by 4 bases, with 21 bases between the two germline ends. The CDR3 spells CASSWRYDPGPPDTQYF. CDR3 nucleotide sequence: TGCGCCAGCAGCTGGCGATACGATCCGGGACCTCCAGATACGCAGTATTTT.